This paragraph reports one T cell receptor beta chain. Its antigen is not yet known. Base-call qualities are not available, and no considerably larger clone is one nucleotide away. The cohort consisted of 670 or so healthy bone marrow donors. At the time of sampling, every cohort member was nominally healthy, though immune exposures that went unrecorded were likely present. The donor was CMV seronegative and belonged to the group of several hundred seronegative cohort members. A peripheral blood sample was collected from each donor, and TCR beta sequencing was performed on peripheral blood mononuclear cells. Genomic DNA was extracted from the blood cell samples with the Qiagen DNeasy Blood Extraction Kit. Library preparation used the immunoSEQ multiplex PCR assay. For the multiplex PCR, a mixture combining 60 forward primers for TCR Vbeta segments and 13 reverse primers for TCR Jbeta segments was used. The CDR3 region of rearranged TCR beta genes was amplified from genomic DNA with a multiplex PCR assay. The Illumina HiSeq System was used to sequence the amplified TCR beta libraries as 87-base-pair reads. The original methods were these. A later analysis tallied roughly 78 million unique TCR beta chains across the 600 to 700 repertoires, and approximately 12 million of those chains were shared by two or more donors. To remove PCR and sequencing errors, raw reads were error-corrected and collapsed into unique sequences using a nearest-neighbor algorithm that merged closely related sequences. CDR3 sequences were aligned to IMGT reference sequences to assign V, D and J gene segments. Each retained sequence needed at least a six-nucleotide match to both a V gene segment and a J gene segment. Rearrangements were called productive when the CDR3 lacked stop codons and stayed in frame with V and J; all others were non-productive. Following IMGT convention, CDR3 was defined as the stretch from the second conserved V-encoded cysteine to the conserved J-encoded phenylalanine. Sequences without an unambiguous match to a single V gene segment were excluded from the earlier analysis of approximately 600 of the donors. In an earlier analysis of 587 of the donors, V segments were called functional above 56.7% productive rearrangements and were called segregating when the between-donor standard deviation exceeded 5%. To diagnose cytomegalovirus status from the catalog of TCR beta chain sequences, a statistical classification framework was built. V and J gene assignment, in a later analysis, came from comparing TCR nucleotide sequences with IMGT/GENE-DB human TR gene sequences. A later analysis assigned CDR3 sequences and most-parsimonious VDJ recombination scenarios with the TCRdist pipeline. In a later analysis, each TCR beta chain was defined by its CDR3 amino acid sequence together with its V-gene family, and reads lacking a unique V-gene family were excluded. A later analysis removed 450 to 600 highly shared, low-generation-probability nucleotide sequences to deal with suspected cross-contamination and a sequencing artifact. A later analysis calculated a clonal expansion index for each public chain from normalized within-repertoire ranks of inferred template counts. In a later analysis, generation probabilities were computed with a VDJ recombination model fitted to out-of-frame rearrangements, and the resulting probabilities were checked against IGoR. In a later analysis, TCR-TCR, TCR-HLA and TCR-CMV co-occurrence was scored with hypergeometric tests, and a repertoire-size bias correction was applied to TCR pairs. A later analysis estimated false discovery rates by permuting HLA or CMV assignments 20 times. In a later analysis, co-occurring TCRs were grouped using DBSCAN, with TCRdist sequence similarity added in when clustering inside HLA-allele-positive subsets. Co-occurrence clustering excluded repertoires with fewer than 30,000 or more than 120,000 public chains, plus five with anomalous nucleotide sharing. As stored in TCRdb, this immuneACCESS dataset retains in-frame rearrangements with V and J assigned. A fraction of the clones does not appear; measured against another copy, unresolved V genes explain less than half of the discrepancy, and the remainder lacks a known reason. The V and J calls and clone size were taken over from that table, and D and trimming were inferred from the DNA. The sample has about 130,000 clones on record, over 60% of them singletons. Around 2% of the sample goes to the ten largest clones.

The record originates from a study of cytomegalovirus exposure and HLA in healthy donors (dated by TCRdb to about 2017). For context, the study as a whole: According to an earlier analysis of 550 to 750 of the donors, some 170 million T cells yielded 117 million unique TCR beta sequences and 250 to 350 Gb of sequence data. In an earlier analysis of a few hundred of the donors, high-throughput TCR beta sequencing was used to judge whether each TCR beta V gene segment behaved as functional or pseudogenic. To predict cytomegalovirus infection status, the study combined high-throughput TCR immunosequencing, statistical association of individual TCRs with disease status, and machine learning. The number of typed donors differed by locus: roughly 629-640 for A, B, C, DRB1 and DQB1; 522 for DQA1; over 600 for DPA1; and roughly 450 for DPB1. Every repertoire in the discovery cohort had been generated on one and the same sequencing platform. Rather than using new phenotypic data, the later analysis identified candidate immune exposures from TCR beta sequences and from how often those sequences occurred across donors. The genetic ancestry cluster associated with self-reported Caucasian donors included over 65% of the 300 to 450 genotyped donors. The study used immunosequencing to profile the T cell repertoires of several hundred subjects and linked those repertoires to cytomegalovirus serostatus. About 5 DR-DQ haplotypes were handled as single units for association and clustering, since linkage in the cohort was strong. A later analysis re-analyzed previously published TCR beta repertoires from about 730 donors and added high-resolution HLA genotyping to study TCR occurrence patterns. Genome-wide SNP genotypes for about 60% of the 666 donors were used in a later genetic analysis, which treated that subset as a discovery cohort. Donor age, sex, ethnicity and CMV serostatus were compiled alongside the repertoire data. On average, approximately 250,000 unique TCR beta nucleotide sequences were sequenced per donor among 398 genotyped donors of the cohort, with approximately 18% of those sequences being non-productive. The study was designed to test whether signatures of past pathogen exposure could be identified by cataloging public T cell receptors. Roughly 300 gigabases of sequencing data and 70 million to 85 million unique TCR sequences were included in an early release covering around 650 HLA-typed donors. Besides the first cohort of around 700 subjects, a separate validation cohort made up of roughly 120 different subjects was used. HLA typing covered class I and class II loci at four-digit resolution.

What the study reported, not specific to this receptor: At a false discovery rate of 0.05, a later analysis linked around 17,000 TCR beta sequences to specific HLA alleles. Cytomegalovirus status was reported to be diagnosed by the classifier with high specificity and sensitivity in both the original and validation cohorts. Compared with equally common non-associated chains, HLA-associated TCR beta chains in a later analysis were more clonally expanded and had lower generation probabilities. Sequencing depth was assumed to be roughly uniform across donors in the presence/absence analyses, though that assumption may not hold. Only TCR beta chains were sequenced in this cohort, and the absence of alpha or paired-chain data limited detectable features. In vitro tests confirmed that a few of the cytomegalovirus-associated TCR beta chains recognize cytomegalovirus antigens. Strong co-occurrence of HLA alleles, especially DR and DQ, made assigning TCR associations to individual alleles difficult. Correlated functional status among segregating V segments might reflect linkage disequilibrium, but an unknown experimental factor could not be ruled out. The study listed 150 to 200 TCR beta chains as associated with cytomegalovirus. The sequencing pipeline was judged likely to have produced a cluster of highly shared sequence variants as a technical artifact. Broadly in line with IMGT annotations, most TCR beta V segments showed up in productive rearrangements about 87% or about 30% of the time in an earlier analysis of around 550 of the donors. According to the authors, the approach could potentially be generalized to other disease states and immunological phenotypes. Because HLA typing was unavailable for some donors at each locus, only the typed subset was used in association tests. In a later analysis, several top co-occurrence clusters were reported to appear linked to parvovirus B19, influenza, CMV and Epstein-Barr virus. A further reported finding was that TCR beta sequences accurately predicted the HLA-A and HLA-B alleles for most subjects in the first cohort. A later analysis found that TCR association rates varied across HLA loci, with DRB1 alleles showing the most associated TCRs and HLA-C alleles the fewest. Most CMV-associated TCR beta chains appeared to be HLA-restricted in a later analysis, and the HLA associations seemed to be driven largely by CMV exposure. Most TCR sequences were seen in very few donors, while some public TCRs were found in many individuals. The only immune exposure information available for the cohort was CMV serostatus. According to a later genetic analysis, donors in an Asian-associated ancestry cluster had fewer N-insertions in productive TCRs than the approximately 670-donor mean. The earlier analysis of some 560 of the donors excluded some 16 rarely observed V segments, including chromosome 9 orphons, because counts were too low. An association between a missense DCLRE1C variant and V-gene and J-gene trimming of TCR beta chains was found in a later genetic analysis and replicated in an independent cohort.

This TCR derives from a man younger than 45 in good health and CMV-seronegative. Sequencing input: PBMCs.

The sequence in DNA is TGCAGCGGGGTGGGGGCACAGAATAGCTCCTACAATGAGCAGTTCTTC. The encoded protein is CSGVGAQNSSYNEQFF. The rearranged chain carries TRBV29-1 and TRBJ2-1, and perhaps TRBD1 as D gene, on 6 matching bases. V is reduced by 7 bases and J by 0 bases, leaving a spacing of 19 bases between them. The germline V gene gives CDR1 as SQVTM and CDR2 as ANQGSEA. Taken from cysteine to phenylalanine, the CDR3 has 16 residues. Only the CDR3 region is kept as DNA, spanning 48 bases read in frame from base 1.